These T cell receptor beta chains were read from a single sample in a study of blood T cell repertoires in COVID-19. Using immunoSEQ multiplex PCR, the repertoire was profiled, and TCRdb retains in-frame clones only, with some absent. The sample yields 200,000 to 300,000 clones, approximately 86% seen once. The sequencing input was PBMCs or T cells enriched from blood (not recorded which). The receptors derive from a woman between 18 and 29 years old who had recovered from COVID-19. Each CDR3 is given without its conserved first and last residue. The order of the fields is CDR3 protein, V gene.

CDR3aa: ASSTDRNPHLDNNEQF; v_gene: TRBV5-6
CDR3aa: ASSFKAQSAYNEQF; v_gene: TRBV27
CDR3aa: AWSERGMGEQF; v_gene: TRBV30
CDR3aa: ASSNWTGTSSNEQF; v_gene: TRBV19
CDR3aa: ASSPWTSGSGEQF; v_gene: TRBV5-4
CDR3aa: ASSHRQNPYSNQPQH; v_gene: TRBV7-9
CDR3aa: ASSTTSGGGNEQF; v_gene: TRBV2
CDR3aa: ASSPSGNTEAF; v_gene: TRBV18
CDR3aa: ASSQGSPISYNEQF; v_gene: TRBV4-3
CDR3aa: ASSSLPGADPLDNEKLF; v_gene: TRBV7-9
CDR3aa: ASSQGPSRPKSYNEQF; v_gene: TRBV4-1
CDR3aa: ASSHFWQPQGANEKLF; v_gene: TRBV4-1
CDR3aa: ASSLKGVAGDEQY; v_gene: TRBV5-4
CDR3aa: ASSLGPRRGLNTEAF; v_gene: TRBV7-8
CDR3aa: ASSVGQGAYEQY; v_gene: TRBV19
CDR3aa: ASSVGGTGVNTGELF; v_gene: TRBV9
CDR3aa: ASSFRGSDTEAF; v_gene: TRBV7-2
CDR3aa: ASSVAGVNEQY; v_gene: TRBV6-5
CDR3aa: ASSLWGLATNTGELF; v_gene: TRBV7-2
CDR3aa: ASSLGPGTEAF; v_gene: TRBV11-3
CDR3aa: ASSLMGGLNTEAF; v_gene: TRBV7-3
CDR3aa: ASSQARRNTEAF; v_gene: TRBV4-3
CDR3aa: AITEGRELSEAF; v_gene: TRBV10-3
CDR3aa: ASSPSGTGDYGYT; v_gene: TRBV18
CDR3aa: ASSLVAGGSTDTQY; v_gene: TRBV18
CDR3aa: ASSLYITGELF; v_gene: TRBV7-2
CDR3aa: ASSGAVIGGEQGSTYEQY; v_gene: TRBV28
CDR3aa: ASSPGGGASYNEQF; v_gene: TRBV5-4
CDR3aa: ASSAPIPAPGSGANVLT; v_gene: TRBV9
CDR3aa: ASSHNLTGGARYGYT; v_gene: TRBV3-1/TRBV3-2
CDR3aa: ASSLVIRGARNEQF; v_gene: TRBV28
CDR3aa: ASSLYAGMWESTEAF; v_gene: TRBV27
CDR3aa: ASSQDPNSYEQY; v_gene: TRBV4-1
CDR3aa: ASSSPDSRNTQY; v_gene: TRBV7-9
CDR3aa: ASSLSGSGNIQY; v_gene: TRBV28
CDR3aa: ASSLGGAATKAF; v_gene: TRBV27
CDR3aa: ASSVTGSFYNSPLH; v_gene: TRBV6-1
CDR3aa: SAREDLVQF; v_gene: TRBV20-1
CDR3aa: ASKQGGYTQY; v_gene: TRBV2
CDR3aa: ASSPSGQANTEAF; v_gene: TRBV18
CDR3aa: AWSVQGMVDTQY; v_gene: TRBV30
CDR3aa: ASRYTGTGRSNAGELF; v_gene: TRBV7-9